Presented here are 17 T cell receptor beta chains from one specimen sequenced in a study of CD8 T cells in Susac syndrome. Reverse transcription of 0.5 to 1 ug RNA was performed with random hexamers. TCRdb processed the immunoSEQ multiplex PCR reads anew with MiXCR; each CDR3 protein has one entry. The sample shows roughly 130,000 distinct CDR3 sequences, approximately 94% of them seen only once. Specimen: CD4+ T cells from PBMCs. The receptors derive from a human donor with multiple sclerosis.

The chain employs TRBV12-3 or TRBV12-4 and TRBJ2-7, with D tentatively TRBD1 (6 bases). The CDR3 covers 13 residues. The V and J ends lost 4 bases and 3 bases respectively, with 10 bases between them. CDR3 sequence reads: CASSYTGNYEQYF. The CDR3 DNA follows: TGTGCCAGCAGTTACACAGGGAACTACGAGCAGTACTTC.

The V gene is TRBV10-2, the J gene TRBJ2-5, with D possibly TRBD1 on 6 matching bases. The CDR3 loop spans 13 amino acids. Trimming stripped 7 bases from V and 5 bases from J, with 14 bases between. Germline V gives CDR1 WSHSY, CDR2 SAAADI. As DNA, the CDR3 is TGCGCCAGCACCAACAGGGATTCGGAGACCCAGTACTTC. It specifies CASTNRDSETQYF.

The rearrangement links TRBV12-3 or TRBV12-4 to TRBJ2-6; D remains ambiguous. The CDR3 loop spans 14 amino acids. The ends were cut back, 2 bases at V and 1 base at J, with 3 bases in the middle. The CDR3 loop reads CASSLRSGANVLTF. CDR3 coding DNA: TGTGCCAGCAGTTTACGATCTGGGGCCAACGTCCTGACTTTC.

The chain is built from TRBV3-1 and TRBJ1-1; 7 nucleotides line up with TRBD1. The CDR3 has 17 residues. Germline assignment: CDR1 LGHDT and CDR2 YNNKEL (reference sequence). The V segment lost 2 bases and the J segment 0 bases; nucleotides outside the gene matches: 9. In DNA form, the CDR3 reads TGTGCCAGCAGCCAATCAGGGGGATTATCCATGAACACTGAAGCTTTCTTT. It specifies CASSQSGGLSMNTEAFF.

The J gene is TRBJ1-2, the V gene TRBV29-1; D ambiguous. V was shortened by 4 bases and J by 6 bases, with 12 bases between the two germline ends. CDR3 length equals 12 residues. Germline values: CDR1 SQVTM, CDR2 ANQGSEA. For the CDR3, the DNA is TGCAGCGTTGCGGGTGGGGTCCATGGCTACACCTTC. Translating gives CSVAGGVHGYTF.

This clonotype came up once. The CDR3 DNA reads TGTGCCAGCAGTTCTCCCAGCCGGCCGGGGGAGACCCAGTACTTC. The encoded protein is CASSSPSRPGETQYF. The V and J genes are TRBV27 and TRBJ2-5, with a tentative D call TRBD2 (5 bases). Trimming cost V 4 bases and J 5 bases, with 17 bases left between them. Germline assignment: CDR1 MNHEY and CDR2 SMNVEV (reference sequence). The CDR3 length is 15 residues.

The chain joins TRBV18 to TRBJ1-5; D remains unclear. CDR3 length equals 15 residues. Germline-derived CDR1 and CDR2 are KGHSH and LQKENI. The V gene lost 4 bases and the J gene lost 6 bases, with 16 bases spanning the gap. The CDR3 reads CASSLSESLAQPQHF. In DNA, the CDR3 is TGTGCCAGCTCACTCTCAGAATCGTTGGCTCAGCCCCAGCATTTT.

The chain employs TRBV7-9 and TRBJ1-6; TRBD1 matches 8 bases. The CDR3 runs 15 residues. J lost 8 bases, V lost 3 bases, and 6 bases had no gene match. Germline V gene lookup returns CDR1 SEHNR and CDR2 FQNEAQ (reference sequence). The CDR3 region has the DNA TGTGCCAGCAGCTTGGGGCAGGGGGCTGATTCACCCCTCCACTTT. It is translated as CASSLGQGADSPLHF.

This chain links TRBV10-3 with TRBJ1-1; D unresolved. Between the trimmed V and J ends, which lost 0 bases and 2 bases, there was a span of 7 bases. This CDR3 is 14 amino acids long. Per germline, CDR1 ENHRY and CDR2 SYGVKD. CDR3 sequence reads: CAISESGFNTEAFF. DNA of the CDR3: TGTGCCATCAGTGAGTCGGGGTTTAACACTGAAGCTTTCTTT.

The J gene is TRBJ2-1, the V gene TRBV6-2 or TRBV6-3; D unclear. Trimming removed 4 bases from V and 12 bases from J, with 10 bases in between. CDR1 and CDR2 (germline): MNHEY, SVGEGT. CDR3 length equals 11 residues. This CDR3 reads CASSSGHGQFF. CDR3 coding DNA: TGTGCCAGCAGTTCGGGCCACGGGCAGTTCTTC.

The rearrangement links TRBV3-1 to TRBJ2-5; D gene ambiguous. This CDR3 comprises 13 residues. V lost 4 bases to trimming and J lost 5 bases, with 11 bases between them. Germline V CDR1 and CDR2: LGHDT, YNNKEL (reference sequence). CDR3 loop: CASSLRVEETQYF. The CDR3 DNA reads as TGTGCCAGCAGCCTACGGGTAGAGGAGACCCAGTACTTC.

This clonotype was counted a single time. One end of the junction does not line up with germline, which may come from a read error. J is TRBJ1-1 and V is TRBV25-1; D not resolved. The germline gives CDR1 MGHDK, CDR2 SYGVNS. The CDR3 extends over 14 amino acids. The CDR3 sequence is CASSEPRRNNEAFF. The CDR3 DNA follows: TGTGCCAGCAGTGAACCGAGGCGGAACAATGAAGCTTTCTTT.

V is TRBV25-1 and J is TRBJ2-1; 7 nucleotides line up with TRBD2. Germline V lookup: CDR1 MGHDK, CDR2 SYGVNS. V trimming: 5 bases; J trimming: 8 bases; junction bases outside the gene matches: 21. The CDR3 extends over 18 amino acids. DNA for the CDR3: TGTGCCAGCAGTACGCGGGGGTTCCCCCAGCCCCCGCACGATGAGCAGTTCTTC. This sequence encodes CASSTRGFPQPPHDEQFF. The whole variable domain, remainder taken from reference TRBV25-1 and TRBJ2-1, is EADIYQTPRYLVIGTGKKITLECSQTMGHDKMYWYQQDPGMELHLIHYSYGVNSTEKGDLSSESTVSRIRTEHFPLTLESARPSHTSQYLCASSTRGFPQPPHDEQFFGPGTRLTVL.

This CDR3 is CASSFFTGGSTNEKLFF. The CDR3 DNA is TGTGCCAGCAGTTTCTTTACAGGGGGATCAACTAATGAAAAACTGTTTTTT. The chain links TRBV12-3 or TRBV12-4 to TRBJ1-4; 8 nucleotides align to TRBD1. V dropped 3 bases and J dropped 0; count of bases not matched to a gene: 6. CDR3 length: 17 residues.

CDR3 nucleotides: TGTGCCAGCAGAGGGACAGGGTACCGCACAGATACGCAGTATTTT. Its translation is CASRGTGYRTDTQYF. The chain is built from TRBV2 and TRBJ2-3; TRBD1 matches 9 bases. Trimming took 6 bases from V and 1 from J; bases not matched to a gene: 5. Germline V gene sequence: CDR1 SNHLY, CDR2 FYNNEI. This CDR3 is 15 amino acids long. Full variable domain (outside the CDR3, taken from reference TRBV2 and TRBJ2-3): EPEVTQTPSHQVTQMGQEVILRCVPISNHLYFYWYRQILGQKVEFLVSFYNNEISEKSEIFDDQFSVERPDGSNFTLKIRSTKLEDSAMYFCASRGTGYRTDTQYFGPGTRLTVL.

The chain employs TRBV30 and TRBJ2-5; tentatively, D is TRBD1 or TRBD2 (6 bases each). The V end was cut by 4 bases, the J end by 5 bases, with 17 bases between. CDR1 is GTSNPN, CDR2 SVGIG, per germline (reference sequence). CDR3 length: 14 amino acids. CDR3 residues: CAWTDRPGGETQYF. CDR3 in DNA: TGTGCCTGGACGGACAGACCTGGGGGGGAGACCCAGTACTTC.

The J gene is TRBJ2-3, the V gene TRBV20-1; 9 positions agree with TRBD2. V was clipped by 5 bases and J by 2 bases; unmatched bases: 5. This CDR3 spans 14 amino acids. Germline lookup yields CDR1 DFQATT and CDR2 SNEGSKA (reference sequence). The CDR3: CSAPLAGPTDTQYF. CDR3 nucleotides: TGCAGTGCTCCCCTAGCGGGACCCACAGATACGCAGTATTTT.